Each of the 26 T cell receptor beta chains below was sequenced from the same sample in a study of cytomegalovirus exposure and HLA in healthy donors. The study ran its PCR with 60 Vbeta and 13 Jbeta primers. Clones were read by immunoSEQ multiplex PCR, and TCRdb kept only the in-frame ones, dropping some. Here the sample spans about 98,000 clones, roughly three quarters being singletons. The material sequenced was PBMCs. Receptor source: a man in his forties in good health and CMV-seronegative.

CDR3 sequence (DNA): TGCGCCAGCAGCCAAGAGGGGGTGGGACTAGCGGGGTCCTACTCCTACGAGCAGTACTTC. This encodes CASSQEGVGLAGSYSYEQYF. This rearrangement joins TRBV4-1 to TRBJ2-7, with 13 bases that match TRBD2. The trim removed 0 bases at V and 0 bases at J, leaving 11 bases unmatched. This CDR3 is 20 amino acids long. CDR1 MGHRA and CDR2 YSYEKL come from the germline V gene.

This chain connects TRBV7-8 to TRBJ2-5; 8 bases line up with TRBD1. The CDR3 is 15 amino acids. The ends lost 5 bases at V and 1 base at J; junction bases unmatched: 6. The germline gives CDR1 SGHVS, CDR2 FQNEAQ. CDR3 coding DNA: TGTGCCAGCAGCCGATACAGGGGGGTCCAAGAGACCCAGTACTTC. It is translated as CASSRYRGVQETQYF.

Note on this clone: The germline gene is not matched at one end of the junction; a read error may be the cause. The V call is TRBV10-2, the J call TRBJ2-3; D may be TRBD2 (6 bases). This CDR3 has 14 amino acids. Germline V gene lookup returns CDR1 WSHSY and CDR2 SAAADI. The CDR3 protein is CASRRRASTDAQYF. As DNA, the CDR3 is TGCGCCAGCAGAAGGAGGGCTAGCACAGATGCGCAGTATTTT.

The V call is TRBV11-2, the J call TRBJ2-1, with D unclear. This CDR3 has 15 residues. The V gene's germline CDR1 is SGHAT and CDR2 FQNNGV. Trimming removed 0 bases from V and 1 base from J, with 7 bases in between. Written as DNA, the CDR3 is TGTGCCAGCAGCTTAGACAGATATTCCTACAATGAGCAGTTCTTC. Translation: CASSLDRYSYNEQFF.

This chain links TRBV5-1 with TRBJ2-5; 7 bases agree with TRBD2. V lost 3 bases to trimming and J lost 0 bases; unmatched junction nucleotides: 5. The CDR3 is made up of 15 amino acids. Germline V gene data show CDR1 as SGHRS and CDR2 as YFSETQ. CDR3 in amino acids: CASSSRGTNQETQYF. The CDR3 bases are TGCGCCAGCAGCTCGCGCGGGACTAACCAAGAGACCCAGTACTTC.

The chain combines TRBV27 with TRBJ1-2; D perhaps matches TRBD1 (5 bases). The CDR3 runs to 14 residues. From germline, CDR1 is MNHEY and CDR2 SMNVEV (reference sequence). Between the trimmed V and J ends, which lost 3 bases and 4 bases, there was a span of 12 bases. The CDR3 region has the DNA TGTGCCAGCAGTTTCGGGGGGAGTACCTATGGCTACACCTTC. It yields the protein CASSFGGSTYGYTF.

The gene calls are TRBV18 and TRBJ2-2; D not resolved. V lost 4 bases, J lost 5 bases, and 5 bases lay in between. This CDR3 is 12 amino acids long. From germline, CDR1 is KGHSH and CDR2 LQKENI. CDR3 sequence reads: CASSLGTGELFF. The CDR3 nucleotides read TGTGCCAGCTCACTCGGGACCGGGGAGCTGTTTTTT. Full variable domain (rest looked up from reference TRBV18 and TRBJ2-2): NAGVMQNPRHLVRRRGQEARLRCSPMKGHSHVYWYRQLPEEGLKFMVYLQKENIIDESGMPKERFSAEFPKEGPSILRIQQVVRGDSAAYFCASSLGTGELFFGEGSRLTVL.

About this clone: Additional DNA sequences in this sample encode the identical CDR3. The rearrangement links TRBV7-8 to TRBJ2-2, with D tentatively TRBD1 (7 bases). From germline, CDR1 is SGHVS and CDR2 FQNEAQ. V lost 3 bases to trimming and J lost 6 bases, with 17 bases between them. This CDR3 has 16 residues. The CDR3 coding sequence is TGTGCCAGCAGCTTGGCGGCAGGGGGGTCCGCCGGGGAGCTGTTTTTT. Encoded protein: CASSLAAGGSAGELFF.

This rearrangement joins TRBV14 to TRBJ2-3; the match to TRBD1 covers 10 bases. V lost 3 bases and J lost 4; bases outside the gene matches: 7. Germline-derived CDR1 and CDR2 are SGHDN and FVKESK. The CDR3 has 16 amino acids. The CDR3 DNA follows: TGTGCCAGCAGCCACTTACCGGGACAGGGGTCAGATACGCAGTATTTT. Translated, it gives CASSHLPGQGSDTQYF.

CDR3 region: CAWSLPEAGRYEQYF. Written as DNA, the CDR3 is TGTGCCTGGAGTCTCCCCGAGGCAGGGCGCTACGAGCAGTACTTC. This rearrangement joins TRBV30 to TRBJ2-7, with D tentatively TRBD1 (5 bases). Germline lookup yields CDR1 GTSNPN and CDR2 SVGIG (reference sequence). The CDR3 is 15 residues long. The V end was cut by 2 bases, the J end by 3 bases, with 17 bases between.

The genes are TRBV5-1 and TRBJ2-2, with 11 nucleotides matching TRBD2. The CDR3 has 16 amino acids. Germline values: CDR1 SGHRS, CDR2 YFSETQ. The V and J ends lost 3 bases and 2 bases, in that order; junction bases with no gene match: 3. CDR3 in DNA: TGCGCCAGCAGCTACACTAGCGGGGGAAACACCGGGGAGCTGTTTTTT. This translates into CASSYTSGGNTGELFF. Full variable domain (rest looked up from reference TRBV5-1 and TRBJ2-2): KAGVTQTPRYLIKTRGQQVTLSCSPISGHRSVSWYQQTPGQGLQFLFEYFSETQRNKGNFPGRFSGRQFSNSRSEMNVSTLELGDSALYLCASSYTSGGNTGELFFGEGSRLTVL.

V gene TRBV27 combines with J gene TRBJ2-7; D ambiguous. The CDR3 is 16 amino acids. Trimming left V 3 bases short and J 3 bases short, with 18 bases between. The germline CDR1 and CDR2 sequences are MNHEY and SMNVEV (reference sequence). CDR3 in amino acids: CASSFLSPTSVYEQYF. The CDR3 DNA follows: TGTGCCAGCAGTTTCTTATCCCCAACCAGTGTCTACGAGCAGTACTTC.

J is TRBJ2-1 and V is TRBV18; tentatively, D is TRBD1 (6 bases). V lost 2 bases, J lost 11 bases, and 7 bases lay in between. Looked up from germline, CDR1 is KGHSH and CDR2 is LQKENI. The CDR3 has 11 amino acids. As DNA, the CDR3 is TGTGCCAGCTCACCAGGGGGCAAGCAGTTCTTC. Residues: CASSPGGKQFF.

This sequence joins TRBV6-5 and TRBJ2-1; 7 nucleotides line up with TRBD1. The CDR3 contains 14 residues. V trimming: 6 bases; J trimming: 4 bases; junction bases outside the gene matches: 6. Germline V gives CDR1 MNHEY, CDR2 SVGAGI. The DNA for the CDR3 is TGTGCCAGCAGCCTGGGACAGCCGTACAATGAGCAGTTCTTC. Translating it yields CASSLGQPYNEQFF.

The chain joins TRBV7-2 to TRBJ2-5; 14 bases map to TRBD2. The J call may be in error: the DNA end matches TRBJ2-7 better. This CDR3 has 16 amino acids. Germline loops: CDR1 SGHTA, CDR2 FQGNSA. CDR3: CASSRTSGGSGYEQYF. CDR3 bases: TGTGCCAGCAGCCGGACTAGCGGGGGGTCAGGCTACGAGCAGTACTTC.

The chain recombines TRBV7-9 with TRBJ2-5; 7 bases line up with TRBD1. The last part of the DNA fits TRBJ2-7 better; the J call may be wrong. Looked up from germline, CDR1 is SEHNR and CDR2 is FQNEAQ (reference sequence). The CDR3 extends over 15 amino acids. CDR3 sequence: CASSSGDSYTYEQYF. The CDR3 DNA reads TGTGCCAGCAGCTCCGGGGACAGTTATACCTACGAGCAGTACTTC.

This chain uses TRBV19 with TRBJ2-2; a weak D match, TRBD1 (5 bases). V gave up 0 bases and J gave up 1 base, with 9 bases separating them. CDR1 is LNHDA, CDR2 SQIVND, per germline (reference sequence). The CDR3 spans 16 residues. The CDR3 DNA reads as TGTGCCAGTAGTATAGATATCGGACAGAACACCGGGGAGCTGTTTTTT. Translation: CASSIDIGQNTGELFF. The full variable domain, in which reference TRBV19 and TRBJ2-2 provide the parts outside the CDR3, is DGGITQSPKYLFRKEGQNVTLSCEQNLNHDAMYWYRQDPGQGLRLIYYSQIVNDFQKGDIAEGYSVSREKKESFPLTVTSAQKNPTAFYLCASSIDIGQNTGELFFGEGSRLTVL.

This chain's CDR3 is CASSVSGGASSGNEQFF. The DNA of the CDR3 is TGTGCCAGCAGCGTTAGCGGGGGGGCCTCTTCCGGCAATGAGCAGTTCTTC. The genes are TRBV7-3 and TRBJ2-1; 11 bases align to TRBD2. V shed 5 bases and J 6 bases; nucleotides not matched to a gene: 12. The length of the CDR3 is 17 residues. The germline V gene has CDR1 SGHTA and CDR2 FQGTGA. Full variable domain (remainder filled in from reference TRBV7-3 and TRBJ2-1): GAGVSQTPSNKVTEKGKYVELRCDPISGHTALYWYRQSLGQGPEFLIYFQGTGAADDSGLPNDRFFAVRPEGSVSTLKIQRTERGDSAVYLCASSVSGGASSGNEQFFGPGTRLTVL.

This clone occurred once. The chain recombines TRBV27 with TRBJ1-2, with D possibly matching TRBD1 (5 bases). The length of the CDR3 is 13 residues. The germline V and J ends were trimmed by 6 bases and 7 bases, with 15 bases remaining between them. In germline, CDR1 is MNHEY, CDR2 SMNVEV (reference sequence). In DNA form, the CDR3 reads TGTGCCAGCAGGGGGACCGGGGGGTCTGGCTACACCTTC. Protein: CASRGTGGSGYTF.

V gene TRBV5-1 combines with J gene TRBJ1-3; no definite D call. The germline CDR1 and CDR2 sequences are SGHRS and YFSETQ. The germline V and J ends were trimmed by 1 base and 0 bases, with 5 bases remaining between them. This CDR3 region has 14 residues. The CDR3: CASSLTSSGNTIYF. The CDR3, as DNA: TGCGCCAGCAGCTTGACAAGCTCTGGAAACACCATATATTTT.

The chain has TRBV27 and TRBJ2-2; the match to TRBD1 covers 7 bases. With 0 bases clipped from V and 1 base from J, the junction kept 2 bases outside the gene matches. The germline CDR1 and CDR2 sequences are MNHEY and SMNVEV (reference sequence). The length of the CDR3 is 16 residues. The CDR3 DNA reads as TGTGCCAGCAGTTTATCCCGACAGGGGAACACCGGGGAGCTGTTTTTT. Its protein is CASSLSRQGNTGELFF.

The genes are TRBV4-1 and TRBJ1-6; TRBD1 matches at 8 bases. The CDR3 is made up of 14 amino acids. Unmatched junction bases numbered 3, after V lost 1 base and J lost 10 bases. Germline V gene data show CDR1 as MGHRA and CDR2 as YSYEKL. CDR3 DNA: TGCGCCAGCAGCCAAGCAGGGGGCGTATCACCCCTCCACTTT. Translating gives CASSQAGGVSPLHF.

J is TRBJ2-3 and V is TRBV13; 8 bases agree with TRBD1. V lost 5 bases to trimming and J lost 6 bases; unmatched junction nucleotides: 4. Germline CDR1 and CDR2: PRHDT and FYEKMQ (reference sequence). The CDR3 extends over 13 amino acids. The DNA for the CDR3 is TGTGCCAGCAGCCTCGACAGGGGTGATACGCAGTATTTT. This translates into CASSLDRGDTQYF.

The chain uses TRBV30 and TRBJ1-5, with unresolved D. V lost 0 bases, J lost 0 bases, and 3 bases lay in between. CDR1 and CDR2 (germline): GTSNPN, SVGIG (reference sequence). This CDR3 comprises 13 residues. This CDR3 is CAWSVNSNQPQHF. The CDR3 DNA reads as TGTGCCTGGAGTGTTAATAGCAATCAGCCCCAGCATTTT.

This clone occurred once. In nucleotides, the CDR3 is TGTGCCAGCAGTGAGGGACTCGCCCTCGAGCAGTACTTC. Protein sequence: CASSEGLALEQYF. This chain connects TRBV2 to TRBJ2-7, with D possibly being TRBD2 (6 bases). The germline gives CDR1 SNHLY, CDR2 FYNNEI. V was trimmed by 3 bases and J by 6 bases, leaving 12 bases between them. This CDR3 comprises 13 residues.

This chain joins TRBV10-3 and TRBJ2-7; tentative D call: TRBD1 (6 bases). The CDR3 contains 14 residues. Between the trimmed V and J ends, which lost 7 bases and 0 bases, there was a span of 13 bases. Germline V gives CDR1 ENHRY, CDR2 SYGVKD. The CDR3 reads CAINQGKSSYEQYF. The CDR3 DNA reads as TGTGCCATCAACCAGGGGAAAAGCTCCTACGAGCAGTACTTC.